Below, 21 T cell receptor beta chains from the same sample are listed, as sequenced in a study of CXCR3-negative and CXCR3-positive naive CD8 T cells. Study results and limitations: Hydrophobicity of TRB CDR3s was greater in CXCR3-positive naive cells than in CXCR3-negative naive cells.

The TRB cDNA libraries were prepared by 5' RACE with UMI labels. From its re-call of the 5' RACE reads, TCRdb lists each CDR3 protein once, without DNA. The listing records about 6,800 distinct CDR3 sequences. No cognate antigen is known for these TCRs. The specimen was naive CXCR3+ CD8+ T cells from blood. Subset denoted: CD45RO-CCR7+CD27+CD95- naive CD8+ T cells expressing CXCR3 (TNR3+). All receptors derive from a human donor in good health. Some clones in this sample may be carry-over from other donors' samples.

This clonotype is labeled medium-sized based on frequency. V and J are TRBV7-6 and TRBJ2-5; TCRdb outputs TRBD1, but without DNA this stays unchecked. The germline CDR1 and CDR2 sequences are SGHVS and FNYEAQ. This CDR3 has 16 amino acids. CDR3 amino acids: CASSLVMDRWRETQYF.

V gene TRBV28 combines with J gene TRBJ2-1; lacking DNA, the TRBD2 call made by TCRdb goes unchecked. The CDR3 is made up of 15 amino acids. The germline V gene has CDR1 MDHEN and CDR2 SYDVKM. The chain's CDR3 is CASSLSGRTDNEQFF.

The rearrangement uses TRBV29-1 and TRBJ1-2. The CDR3 loop spans 11 amino acids. Germline loops: CDR1 SQVTM, CDR2 ANQGSEA. The chain's CDR3 is CSVRSTIGYTF.

This chain joins TRBV7-9 and TRBJ1-5; the TRBD1 assignment by TCRdb is unverifiable without DNA. CDR1 SEHNR and CDR2 FQNEAQ come from the germline V gene (reference sequence). The CDR3 runs 16 residues. The CDR3 sequence: CASSATSGANNQPQHF.

This clonotype ranks as medium-sized in terms of frequency. V usage is TRBV20-1 and J usage is TRBJ2-3. CDR1 is DFQATT, CDR2 SNEGSKA, per germline (reference sequence). The CDR3 covers 13 residues. The CDR3: CSASRAEADTQYF.

The rearrangement uses TRBV11-2 and TRBJ2-1. This CDR3 has 15 residues. CDR1 and CDR2 (germline): SGHAT, FQNNGV. The CDR3 region is CASSSTGSSYNEQFF.

The genes are TRBV21-1 and TRBJ2-6; TCRdb proposes TRBD1, but this gene call is untestable without DNA. TRBV21-1 counts as a pseudogene. This CDR3 spans 18 amino acids. The CDR3 region is CASSLQGLDRSGANVLTF.

The chain carries TRBV7-2 and TRBJ2-3. CDR3 size: 13 residues. Germline CDR1 and CDR2: SGHTA and FQGNSA. CDR3 residues: CASSRTNTDTQYF.

This clonotype registers medium-sized by frequency. V usage is TRBV6-6 and J usage is TRBJ1-1; without DNA, the TCRdb call of TRBD1 cannot be checked. The germline CDR1 and CDR2 sequences are MNHNY and SVGAGI (reference sequence). The CDR3 runs 16 residues. CDR3 in amino acids: CASSYPQGAPGTEAFF.

In terms of frequency, this clonotype is medium-sized (0.01 to 0.1%). The V call is TRBV7-9, the J call TRBJ2-1; TCRdb selects TRBD1, and the lack of DNA leaves this call unchecked. Germline CDR1 reads SEHNR; CDR2 reads FQNEAQ (reference sequence). The CDR3 has 13 amino acids. CDR3 loop: CASETGSYNEQFF. Full variable domain (rest looked up from reference TRBV7-9 and TRBJ2-1): DTGVSQNPRHKITKRGQNVTFRCDPISEHNRLYWYRQTLGQGPEFLTYFQNEAQLEKSRLLSDRFSAERPKGSFSTLEIQRTEQGDSAMYLCASETGSYNEQFFGPGTRLTVL.

This clonotype registers medium-sized by frequency. V usage is TRBV12-3 or TRBV12-4 and J usage is TRBJ2-7; there is no DNA to check the TCRdb D call of TRBD1. The CDR3 totals 14 residues. The CDR3 sequence: CASSRDREFYEQYF.

The genes are TRBV15 and TRBJ2-2. Germline V lookup: CDR1 LNHNV, CDR2 YYDKDF (reference sequence). The length of the CDR3 is 15 residues. The CDR3 loop is CATSRDLMYTGELFF. The full variable domain, with the rest looked up from reference TRBV15 and TRBJ2-2, is DAMVIQNPRYQVTQFGKPVTLSCSQTLNHNVMYWYQQKSSQAPKLLFHYYDKDFNNEADTPDNFQSRRPNTSFCFLDIRSPGLGDTAMYLCATSRDLMYTGELFFGEGSRLTVL.

This clonotype is labeled medium-sized based on frequency. The rearrangement links TRBV5-1 to TRBJ2-7; the D call from TCRdb, TRBD1, cannot be confirmed without DNA. Germline assignment: CDR1 SGHRS and CDR2 YFSETQ. The CDR3 covers 14 residues. The CDR3 protein is CASSVYGTPSEQYF.

The chain combines TRBV4-3 with TRBJ2-5; TCRdb proposes TRBD2, but this gene call is untestable without DNA. This CDR3 is built from 16 residues. The germline gives CDR1 LGHNA, CDR2 YSLEER. The CDR3 spells CASSRTSGRSGETQYF.

The rearrangement uses TRBV29-1 and TRBJ2-1; TCRdb reports TRBD2, a call that lacks DNA to check it against. The germline V gene has CDR1 SQVTM and CDR2 ANQGSEA. The CDR3 is 14 residues long. The CDR3 sequence is CSALTGLTYNEQFF.

This clonotype registers medium-sized by frequency. The gene calls are TRBV28 and TRBJ2-7. This CDR3 has 12 residues. Germline-derived CDR1 and CDR2 are MDHEN and SYDVKM. The CDR3 loop reads CASSLWAGEQYF.

This clonotype shows up as medium-sized by frequency. CDR3 in amino acids: CSVHLDRGTEAFF. The V call is TRBV29-1, the J call TRBJ1-1; without DNA, the TCRdb call of TRBD1 cannot be checked. The V gene's germline CDR1 is SQVTM and CDR2 ANQGSEA. The CDR3 has 13 amino acids.

The chain combines TRBV25-1 with TRBJ1-2; the TRBD1 assignment by TCRdb is unverifiable without DNA. The CDR3 runs 15 residues. Germline CDR1 is MGHDK and CDR2 is SYGVNS. CDR3 region: CASSFSGRGAEGYTF.

This clonotype is deemed medium-sized by its frequency. The chain combines TRBV29-1 with TRBJ1-2; with no DNA, the TCRdb D assignment of TRBD1 cannot be verified. Germline assignment: CDR1 SQVTM and CDR2 ANQGSEA. The CDR3 spans 14 residues. CDR3 sequence reads: CSVEPQGVSYGYTF.

The gene calls are TRBV11-2 and TRBJ1-1; TCRdb indicates TRBD1, and absent DNA this call remains unverified. The CDR3 totals 13 residues. CDR1 is SGHAT, CDR2 FQNNGV, per germline. The CDR3 here is CASSLEAHTEAFF.

In terms of frequency, this clonotype is medium-sized (0.01 to 0.1%). This chain links TRBV7-9 with TRBJ2-7; there is no DNA to check the TCRdb D call of TRBD1. CDR3 size: 15 residues. CDR1 and CDR2 from the germline V gene are SEHNR and FQNEAQ (reference sequence). This CDR3 reads CASSDADRVTYEQYF.